The 25 T cell receptor beta chains in this list originate from one sample, sequenced in a study of early T cells in non-severe SARS-CoV-2 infection. TCRdb analysed the 5' RACE reads with MiXCR anew, one entry per CDR3 protein. The sample has 65,000 to 95,000 distinct CDR3 sequences, about 12% seen once; the top ten hold around 16%. This specimen was whole blood, taken at baseline. The receptors originated from an adult who was a healthcare worker with PCR-confirmed SARS-CoV-2 infection or an uninfected control (not recorded which). The donor label of this sample is uncertain.

This chain connects TRBV5-1 to TRBJ2-5; D is unclear. There are 15 residues in the CDR3. Germline loops: CDR1 SGHRS, CDR2 YFSETQ. The V and J ends lost 3 bases and 5 bases respectively, with 17 bases between them. The CDR3 protein is CASSSPGPAQETQYF. CDR3 DNA: TGCGCCAGCAGCTCCCCGGGCCCTGCCCAGGAGACCCAGTACTTC.

The chain carries TRBV18 and TRBJ2-3, with TRBD1 identical over 11 bases. This CDR3 is 16 amino acids long. Germline CDR1 is KGHSH and CDR2 is LQKENI. Trimming removed 6 bases from V and 7 bases from J; junction bases left unmatched: 12. CDR3 sequence: CASSGYQGQGVNTQYF. The CDR3 DNA follows: TGTGCCAGCTCCGGCTACCAGGGACAGGGGGTAAATACGCAGTATTTT.

This clonotype was observed a few times. The rearrangement links TRBV29-1 to TRBJ2-2; 7 bases are a match to TRBD1. The length of the CDR3 is 13 residues. Germline loops: CDR1 SQVTM, CDR2 ANQGSEA. Trimming removed 8 bases from V and 7 bases from J; junction bases left unmatched: 10. CDR3 DNA sequence: TGCAGCACCCGGACAGGTCGGTTCGGGGAGCTGTTTTTT. Translation gives CSTRTGRFGELFF.

This clonotype was found many times. The rearrangement links TRBV19 to TRBJ2-1, with D hard to call. Germline V gene data show CDR1 as LNHDA and CDR2 as SQIVND (reference sequence). This CDR3 contains 16 residues. The V gene lost 0 bases and the J gene lost 0 bases, with 9 bases spanning the gap. Here the CDR3 reads CASSIEAESSYNEQFF. The CDR3 DNA follows: TGTGCCAGTAGTATAGAGGCGGAGAGCTCCTACAATGAGCAGTTCTTC.

In its sample, this clonotype was seen a few times. This sequence joins TRBV20-1 and TRBJ2-7; 7 bases map to TRBD2. V shed 7 bases, J shed 1 base, and the junction held 10 bases outside the gene matches. Per the germline V gene, CDR1 is DFQATT and CDR2 is SNEGSKA (reference sequence). This CDR3 is built from 14 residues. CDR3 in amino acids: CSVPNPSGSYEQYF. The DNA for the CDR3 is TGCAGTGTCCCGAATCCTAGCGGTTCCTACGAGCAGTACTTC.

V usage is TRBV5-1 and J usage is TRBJ1-1; D is ambiguous. The CDR3 totals 13 residues. V lost 4 bases to trimming and J lost 0 bases, with 7 bases between them. Germline V lookup: CDR1 SGHRS, CDR2 YFSETQ. The CDR3 DNA follows: TGCGCCAGCAGCGGCTTCATGAACACTGAAGCTTTCTTT. It encodes CASSGFMNTEAFF.

The rearrangement joins TRBV6-5 to TRBJ1-2, with D hard to call. The germline V gene encodes CDR1 MNHEY and CDR2 SVGAGI. This CDR3 has 13 residues. With 7 bases removed from V and 4 bases from J, the gap between germline ends came to 13 bases. The DNA of the CDR3 is TGTGCCAGCAAGCCGGGCCATTTCTATGGCTACACCTTC. This sequence encodes CASKPGHFYGYTF.

Many counts were recorded for this clonotype. The chain carries TRBV4-3 and TRBJ1-1, with D unresolved. CDR3 length equals 15 residues. Trimming took 2 bases from V and 1 from J, leaving 11 bases between them. Germline V CDR1 and CDR2: LGHNA, YSLEER. The CDR3 DNA reads as TGCGCCAGCAGCCAACTGGACGACGCGAACACTGAAGCTTTCTTT. It translates to CASSQLDDANTEAFF.

V and J are TRBV6-6 and TRBJ2-2; a possible D gene is TRBD2 (7 bases). Trimming cost V 7 bases and J 4 bases, with 19 bases left between them. CDR1 is MNHNY, CDR2 SVGAGI, per germline (reference sequence). The CDR3 has 16 amino acids. CDR3 DNA: TGTGCCAGCACGCCAAGGGGGGGCGGAATCACCGGGGAGCTGTTTTTT. It encodes CASTPRGGGITGELFF.

In this sample, this clonotype turned up a few times. The chain carries TRBV9 and TRBJ1-6; 12 bases fit TRBD1. Trimming cost V 2 bases and J 7 bases; bases outside gene matches: 7. This CDR3 is built from 17 residues. Germline assignment: CDR1 SGDLS and CDR2 YYNGEE. CDR3 sequence reads: CASSVGTGGLVNSPLHF. For the CDR3, the DNA is TGTGCCAGCAGCGTGGGGACAGGGGGCTTGGTCAATTCACCCCTCCACTTT.

The chain couples TRBV11-2 to TRBJ2-1, with TRBD2 identical over 7 bases. V gave up 3 bases and J gave up 4 bases; unmatched junction bases: 18. The length of the CDR3 is 19 residues. Germline CDR1 is SGHAT and CDR2 is FQNNGV. The CDR3 DNA is TGTGCCAGCAGCTTGTTTTACTCGGGGAGGGCGATTTCGTACAATGAGCAGTTCTTC. Protein product: CASSLFYSGRAISYNEQFF.

The rearrangement joins TRBV24-1 to TRBJ2-5, with D unclear. The V gene lost 4 bases and the J gene lost 5 bases, with 7 bases spanning the gap. CDR1 is KGHDR and CDR2 is SFDVKD in the germline V gene. The length of the CDR3 is 12 residues. The CDR3 DNA follows: TGTGCCACCAGTGAAAGTGGGGAGACCCAGTACTTC. It codes for CATSESGETQYF.

The sample holds many counts of this clonotype. The J gene is TRBJ1-1, the V gene TRBV14; TRBD1 might be the D (5 bases). The germline V and J ends were trimmed by 5 bases and 1 base, with 8 bases remaining between them. The CDR3 runs to 13 residues. Germline V gene sequence: CDR1 SGHDN, CDR2 FVKESK. The DNA for the CDR3 is TGTGCCAGCAGCTATACAGGGAACACTGAAGCTTTCTTT. Protein sequence: CASSYTGNTEAFF.

This clonotype has only one observation. The chain has TRBV9 and TRBJ2-7; TRBD1 aligns across 7 bases. CDR3 size: 14 residues. Germline trimming cut 0 bases from V and 7 bases from J; bases unmatched to any gene: 7. Germline CDR1 reads SGDLS; CDR2 reads YYNGEE. This chain's CDR3 is CASSVGGTAREQYF. In DNA, the CDR3 is TGTGCCAGCAGCGTAGGAGGGACAGCGAGAGAGCAGTACTTC.

The chain couples TRBV7-2 to TRBJ1-2; 8 bases agree with TRBD1. The trim removed 4 bases at V and 7 bases at J, leaving 5 bases unmatched. Germline V gives CDR1 SGHTA, CDR2 FQGNSA. This CDR3 has 13 amino acids. The CDR3 spells CASSWGQDLGYTF. The CDR3 DNA is TGTGCCAGCAGCTGGGGACAGGATCTTGGCTACACCTTC.

This clonotype was counted a few times. The CDR3 DNA sequence: TGTGCCAGCAGTTTCGGGGGGGGACAACTGTTTTTT. Its protein is CASSFGGGQLFF. This chain connects TRBV12-3 or TRBV12-4 to TRBJ1-4; D might be TRBD1 (5 bases). The CDR3 runs to 12 residues. Trimming cost V 3 bases and J 12 bases, with 11 bases left between them.

J is TRBJ2-7 and V is TRBV6-6; D perhaps matches TRBD1 (6 bases). The CDR3 loop spans 14 amino acids. Germline values: CDR1 MNHNY, CDR2 SVGAGI (reference sequence). With 2 bases removed from V and 7 bases from J, the gap between germline ends came to 15 bases. CDR3 residues: CASSYGQTLLEQYF. The CDR3 nucleotides are TGTGCCAGCAGTTACGGACAGACACTTTTGGAGCAGTACTTC.

This clonotype was counted many times. J is TRBJ1-1 and V is TRBV27; D unclear. From germline, CDR1 is MNHEY and CDR2 SMNVEV (reference sequence). The CDR3 has 14 residues. Trimming left V 6 bases short and J 2 bases short, with 13 bases between. The CDR3 region is CASSEGGPNTEAFF. The CDR3 DNA is TGTGCCAGCAGCGAAGGCGGGCCCAACACTGAAGCTTTCTTT.

This clonotype appeared a few times. The chain uses TRBV6-4 and TRBJ2-5, with 12 bases lining up with TRBD2. Per the germline V gene, CDR1 is MRHNA and CDR2 is SNTAGT. V shed 5 bases and J 5 bases; nucleotides not matched to a gene: 6. The CDR3 totals 15 residues. CDR3 in DNA: TGTGCCAGCAGTCCGACTAGCGGGGGCGGGGAGACCCAGTACTTC. The encoded protein is CASSPTSGGGETQYF.

As to this clonotype: At one of its ends the junction is not consistent with the germline gene, which may arise from a read error. The chain uses TRBV6-1 and TRBJ2-2, with D hard to call. CDR1 is MNHNS, CDR2 SASEGT, per germline. CDR3 length: 15 residues. The CDR3 nucleotides read TGTGCCAGCAGTGGAGGATACCCCGACACTGGGGAGCTGTTTTTT. Translating gives CASSGGYPDTGELFF.

This clonotype came up a few times. V is TRBV7-9 and J is TRBJ2-7; D gene unclear. Germline CDR1 is SEHNR and CDR2 is FQNEAQ (reference sequence). Trimming removed 5 bases at V and 0 bases at J, with 11 bases between. This CDR3 spans 14 amino acids. CDR3 loop: CASSVGRSSYEQYF. CDR3 nucleotide sequence: TGTGCCAGCAGCGTGGGCAGAAGCTCCTACGAGCAGTACTTC.

This clonotype was detected ten times or more. The chain links TRBV7-2 to TRBJ2-3; D perhaps matches TRBD2 (5 bases). This CDR3 is 16 amino acids long. The germline V gene has CDR1 SGHTA and CDR2 FQGNSA. V was cut by 3 bases and J by 2 bases, with 15 bases left in between. The CDR3 sequence: CASSLNGGLFTDTQYF. The CDR3 bases are TGTGCCAGCAGCTTGAATGGAGGACTGTTCACAGATACGCAGTATTTT.

This clonotype was seen a few times. This chain uses TRBV25-1 with TRBJ2-5; possible D gene TRBD2, 5 bases. From germline, CDR1 is MGHDK and CDR2 SYGVNS. This CDR3 region has 13 residues. V lost 3 bases to trimming and J lost 9 bases, with 14 bases between them. CDR3 protein: CASSEGSREAQYF. The CDR3 DNA reads as TGTGCCAGCAGTGAGGGCTCCCGGGAAGCCCAGTACTTC.

In this sample, this clonotype turned up a few times. The chain links TRBV5-1 to TRBJ2-3; the D is unclear. This CDR3 contains 16 residues. Germline V gene sequence: CDR1 SGHRS, CDR2 YFSETQ. V shed 0 bases and J shed 0 bases, with 11 bases lying between them. The CDR3 is CASSLAASYSTDTQYF. CDR3 coding DNA: TGCGCCAGCAGCTTGGCGGCAAGCTATAGCACAGATACGCAGTATTTT.

Only a few counts were recorded for this clonotype. The chain is built from TRBV6-4 and TRBJ1-1, with no clear D. The CDR3 spans 13 residues. The V and J ends lost 2 bases and 2 bases respectively, with 6 bases between them. Germline CDR1 reads MRHNA; CDR2 reads SNTAGT. The CDR3 sequence: CASSDTENTEAFF. As DNA, the CDR3 is TGTGCCAGCAGTGACACGGAAAACACTGAAGCTTTCTTT.